These 16 T cell receptor beta chains came from one sample sequenced in a study of lymphopenia after photon versus proton radiotherapy. Sequencing was performed with immunoSEQ multiplex PCR; in TCRdb, only in-frame clones are kept and a portion is missing. Among about 18,000 clones listed, 80% to 95% were seen once. Sample: peripheral blood, taken from a patient treated with photon-based radiotherapy. The receptors shown here come from a woman in her forties with cholangiocarcinoma.

J is TRBJ2-2 and V is TRBV11-1, with TRBD1 identical over 7 bases. The germline V gene has CDR1 SGHAT and CDR2 FQDESV (reference sequence). V lost 4 bases, J lost 4 bases, and 12 bases stayed unmatched. The CDR3 is 17 residues long. The DNA for the CDR3 is TGTGCCAGCAGCTCATACGCCGGGACAGCCGGCACCGGGGAGCTGTTTTTT. Amino acids: CASSSYAGTAGTGELFF.

This chain links TRBV5-3 with TRBJ1-1; a possible D gene is TRBD1 (5 bases). TRBV5-3 is annotated as an ORF whose role is uncertain. Between the trimmed V and J ends, which lost 4 bases and 3 bases, there was a span of 10 bases. There are 13 residues in the CDR3. The CDR3 here is CARSLDRHTEAFF. The CDR3 DNA reads TGTGCCAGAAGCCTTGACAGACACACTGAAGCTTTCTTT.

This CDR3 reads CASSSISPSGGLNTEAFF. CDR3 sequence (DNA): TGTGCCAGCAGTTCCATTAGTCCCTCAGGGGGCTTGAACACTGAAGCTTTCTTT. The genes are TRBV27 and TRBJ1-1, with 8 bases that match TRBD1. V was clipped by 4 bases and J by 0 bases; unmatched bases: 13. The V gene's germline CDR1 is MNHEY and CDR2 SMNVEV (reference sequence). This CDR3 comprises 18 residues.

The chain employs TRBV20-1 and TRBJ2-7; D is unresolved. Germline values: CDR1 DFQATT, CDR2 SNEGSKA (reference sequence). V lost 1 base to trimming and J lost 4 bases, with 5 bases between them. This CDR3 region has 11 residues. In DNA form, the CDR3 reads TGCAGTGCTAGAGGCCGTTACGAGCAGTACTTC. Amino acid sequence: CSARGRYEQYF.

This chain joins TRBV20-1 and TRBJ1-1; 8 bases agree with TRBD1. Per the germline V gene, CDR1 is DFQATT and CDR2 is SNEGSKA (reference sequence). The CDR3 runs 10 residues. V gave up 5 bases and J gave up 11 bases; unmatched junction bases: 4. The CDR3 loop reads CSARQGWAFF. As DNA, the CDR3 is TGCAGTGCTCGACAGGGGTGGGCTTTCTTT.

V and J are TRBV28 and TRBJ1-4; perhaps TRBD1 as D (5 bases). The CDR3 is 13 residues long. Germline values: CDR1 MDHEN, CDR2 SYDVKM. Trimming took 8 bases from V and 4 from J, leaving 11 bases between them. CDR3 sequence: CASGDGVNEKLFF. In DNA form, the CDR3 reads TGTGCCAGCGGGGACGGGGTTAATGAAAAACTGTTTTTT.

The chain recombines TRBV19 with TRBJ2-2; TRBD2 agrees at 9 bases. CDR3 size: 14 residues. Germline-derived CDR1 and CDR2 are LNHDA and SQIVND (reference sequence). J gave up 8 bases and V 6 bases, and 7 bases lay outside the gene matches. CDR3 region: CASRVREGLGELFF. Written as DNA, the CDR3 is TGTGCCAGTAGAGTGCGGGAGGGCCTAGGGGAGCTGTTTTTT.

The V call is TRBV11-1, the J call TRBJ1-4, with 8 nucleotides matching TRBD1. Trimming took 4 bases from V and 5 from J; bases not matched to a gene: 3. The CDR3 runs to 14 residues. From germline, CDR1 is SGHAT and CDR2 FQDESV (reference sequence). This chain's CDR3 is CASSYRDRNEKLFF. The DNA for the CDR3 is TGTGCCAGCAGCTACCGGGACAGGAATGAAAAACTGTTTTTT.

CDR3 nucleotide sequence: TGTGCCACCAGCAGAGACCCAACTAGCGGGGGGGTGAACGGACAAGAGACCCAGTACTTC. Protein product: CATSRDPTSGGVNGQETQYF. The chain couples TRBV15 to TRBJ2-5, with TRBD2 identical over 13 bases. The CDR3 is 20 amino acids. Per germline, CDR1 LNHNV and CDR2 YYDKDF (reference sequence). V lost 0 bases, J lost 2 bases, and 12 bases stayed unmatched.

The chain is built from TRBV5-1 and TRBJ2-6; D is uncertain. There are 15 residues in the CDR3. In germline, CDR1 is SGHRS, CDR2 YFSETQ. V was pared by 5 bases and J by 2 bases, with 11 bases between. Here the CDR3 reads CASSLSSAGANVLTF. As DNA, the CDR3 is TGCGCCAGCAGTCTTTCGAGTGCTGGGGCCAACGTCCTGACTTTC.

The V and J genes are TRBV6-5 and TRBJ1-1; no firm D call. The length of the CDR3 is 15 residues. CDR1 and CDR2 (germline): MNHEY, SVGAGI. V gave up 1 base and J gave up 3 bases, with 12 bases separating them. CDR3 bases: TGTGCCAGCAGTTACTTTAGGGTTGGAGACACTGAAGCTTTCTTT. Translating gives CASSYFRVGDTEAFF.

The J gene is TRBJ1-1, the V gene TRBV7-6; no reliable D call. The CDR3 length is 14 residues. V was clipped by 5 bases and J by 0 bases, with 10 bases between them. Looked up from germline, CDR1 is SGHVS and CDR2 is FNYEAQ. The DNA of the CDR3 is TGTGCCAGCAGCCACGCGGGGTTGAACACTGAAGCTTTCTTT. This encodes CASSHAGLNTEAFF. Full variable domain (rest looked up from reference TRBV7-6 and TRBJ1-1): GAGVSQSPRYKVTKRGQDVALRCDPISGHVSLYWYRQALGQGPEFLTYFNYEAQQDKSGLPNDRFSAERPEGSISTLTIQRTEQRDSAMYRCASSHAGLNTEAFFGQGTRLTVV.

This rearrangement joins TRBV5-6 to TRBJ1-1; tentatively, D is TRBD1 (6 bases). Between the trimmed V and J ends, which lost 4 bases and 0 bases, there was a span of 13 bases. Germline V gives CDR1 SGHDT, CDR2 YYEEEE. The CDR3 covers 15 residues. The CDR3 region has the DNA TGTGCCAGCAGCGGGCGGGGGGCATTGAACACTGAAGCTTTCTTT. Amino acids: CASSGRGALNTEAFF.

This sequence joins TRBV5-4 and TRBJ2-7; D might be TRBD2 (5 bases). This CDR3 contains 14 residues. Germline CDR1 SGHNT, CDR2 YYREEE (reference sequence). The V gene lost 2 bases and the J gene lost 4 bases, with 13 bases spanning the gap. CDR3 nucleotides: TGTGCCAGCAGCTTAACTAGTGGTAAATACGAGCAGTACTTC. Translation gives CASSLTSGKYEQYF.

This chain uses TRBV6-1 with TRBJ2-7; D possibly corresponds to TRBD2 (7 bases). V dropped 2 bases and J dropped 5 bases, with 19 bases sitting between them. Germline V gene data show CDR1 as MNHNS and CDR2 as SASEGT. The CDR3 contains 16 residues. The CDR3: CASSEPGGHPLDEQYF. As DNA, the CDR3 is TGTGCCAGCAGTGAACCGGGGGGCCACCCCCTCGACGAGCAGTACTTC.

J is TRBJ2-3 and V is TRBV7-9, with 13 bases matching TRBD2. Germline V CDR1 and CDR2: SEHNR, FQNEAQ (reference sequence). The CDR3 is 17 residues long. The ends lost 5 bases at V and 3 bases at J; junction bases unmatched: 8. The CDR3 sequence is CASSPRTSGGRTDTQYF. In DNA, the CDR3 is TGTGCCAGCAGCCCTCGGACTAGCGGGGGTAGGACAGATACGCAGTATTTT.